A selection of T cell receptor beta chains follows, all from one sample in a study of control samples from healthy donors and cancer patients. The assay was immunoSEQ multiplex PCR, and TCRdb's table has in-frame clones only and misses some. The sample carries around 200,000 clones, over 90% recorded once. Material for sequencing was blood. All receptors come from a man over 45 in good health. CDR3s include the opening cysteine and the closing phenylalanine or tryptophan. D genes are given only for firm matches.

V gene: TRBV5-1
D gene: .
J gene: TRBJ2-5
CDR3 DNA: TGCGCCAGCAGCTTACAGGCAGTCCAAGAGACCCAGTACTTC
CDR3 protein: CASSLQAVQETQYF

V gene: TRBV28
D gene: .
J gene: TRBJ1-4
CDR3 DNA: TGTGCCAACATAGGCCCTGGGACTAATGAAAAACTGTTTTTT
CDR3 protein: CANIGPGTNEKLFF

V gene: TRBV2
D gene: .
J gene: TRBJ1-5
CDR3 DNA: TGTGCCAGCAGTGATGTTATTCGCAATCAGCCCCAGCATTTT
CDR3 protein: CASSDVIRNQPQHF

V gene: TRBV5-6
D gene: TRBD1
J gene: TRBJ1-6
CDR3 DNA: TGTGCCAGCAGCTTGGACAGGGGCGGTAATTCACCCCTCCACTTT
CDR3 protein: CASSLDRGGNSPLHF

V gene: TRBV6-1
D gene: .
J gene: TRBJ1-3
CDR3 DNA: TGTGCCAGCAGTGAAGGAGCGGACTTCTCTGGAAACACCATATATTTT
CDR3 protein: CASSEGADFSGNTIYF

V gene: TRBV18
D gene: TRBD2
J gene: TRBJ2-7
CDR3 DNA: TGTGCCAGCTCACCAGTGCTAGCGGGGGATTATGAGCAGTACTTC
CDR3 protein: CASSPVLAGDYEQYF

V gene: TRBV15
D gene: .
J gene: TRBJ2-2
CDR3 DNA: TGTGCCACCAGCAGAGATAGGATCAACAGGGGAGGGTCCGGGGAGCTGTTTTTT
CDR3 protein: CATSRDRINRGGSGELFF

V gene: TRBV4-1
D gene: .
J gene: TRBJ1-2
CDR3 DNA: TGCGCCAGCAGCCCTCTTTGGCAGGAAGGACATGGCTACACCTTC
CDR3 protein: CASSPLWQEGHGYTF

V gene: TRBV18
D gene: .
J gene: TRBJ1-1
CDR3 DNA: TGTGCCAGCTCACCACAGGGTTGGGAGACTGAAGCTTTCTTT
CDR3 protein: CASSPQGWETEAFF

V gene: TRBV27
D gene: TRBD1
J gene: TRBJ2-7
CDR3 DNA: TGTGCCAGCAGTTCACGACCGACAGGGTTGACCTACGAGCAGTACTTC
CDR3 protein: CASSSRPTGLTYEQYF